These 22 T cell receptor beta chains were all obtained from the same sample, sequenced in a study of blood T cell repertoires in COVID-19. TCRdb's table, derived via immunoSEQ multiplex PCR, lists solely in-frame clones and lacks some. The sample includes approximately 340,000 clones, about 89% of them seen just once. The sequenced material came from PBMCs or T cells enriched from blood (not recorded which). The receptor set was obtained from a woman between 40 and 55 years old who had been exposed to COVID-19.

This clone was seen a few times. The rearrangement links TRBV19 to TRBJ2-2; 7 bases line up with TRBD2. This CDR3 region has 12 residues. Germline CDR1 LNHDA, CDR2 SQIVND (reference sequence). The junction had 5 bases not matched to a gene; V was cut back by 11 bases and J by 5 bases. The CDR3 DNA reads TGTGCCGGGGAACTAGCGACCGGGGAGCTGTTTTTT. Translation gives CAGELATGELFF. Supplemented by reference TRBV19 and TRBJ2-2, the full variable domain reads DGGITQSPKYLFRKEGQNVTLSCEQNLNHDAMYWYRQDPGQGLRLIYYSQIVNDFQKGDIAEGYSVSREKKESFPLTVTSAQKNPTAFYLCAGELATGELFFGEGSRLTVL.

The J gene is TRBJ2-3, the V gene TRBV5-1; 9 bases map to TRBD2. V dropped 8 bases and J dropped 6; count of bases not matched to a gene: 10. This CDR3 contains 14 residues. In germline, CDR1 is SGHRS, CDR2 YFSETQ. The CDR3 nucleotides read TGCGCCAGTCATAGCGGGAGTATGGGGGATACGCAGTATTTT. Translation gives CASHSGSMGDTQYF.

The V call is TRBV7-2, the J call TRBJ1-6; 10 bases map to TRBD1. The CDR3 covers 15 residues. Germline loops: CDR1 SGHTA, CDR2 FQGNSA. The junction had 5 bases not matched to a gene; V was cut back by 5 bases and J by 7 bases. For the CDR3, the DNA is TGTGCCAGCAGCCCCGGACAGGGGGGGAATTCACCCCTCCACTTT. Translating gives CASSPGQGGNSPLHF.

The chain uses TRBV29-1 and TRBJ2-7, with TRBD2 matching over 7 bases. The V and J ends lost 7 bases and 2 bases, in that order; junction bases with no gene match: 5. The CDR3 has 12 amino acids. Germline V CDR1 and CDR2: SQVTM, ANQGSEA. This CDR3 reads CSGGRDPYEQYF. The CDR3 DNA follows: TGCAGCGGAGGGAGGGACCCCTACGAGCAGTACTTC.

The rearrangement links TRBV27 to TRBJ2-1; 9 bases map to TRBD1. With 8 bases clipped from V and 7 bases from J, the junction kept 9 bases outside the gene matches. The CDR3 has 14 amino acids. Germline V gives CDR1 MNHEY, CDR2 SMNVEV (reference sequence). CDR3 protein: CASGRTGESNEQFF. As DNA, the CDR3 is TGTGCCAGCGGGAGGACAGGGGAATCAAATGAGCAGTTCTTC.

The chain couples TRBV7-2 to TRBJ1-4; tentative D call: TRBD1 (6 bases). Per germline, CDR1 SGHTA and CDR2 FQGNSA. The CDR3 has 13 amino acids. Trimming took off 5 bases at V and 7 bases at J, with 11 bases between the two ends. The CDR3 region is CASSLDRFEKLFF. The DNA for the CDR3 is TGTGCCAGCAGCCTAGACAGGTTTGAAAAACTGTTTTTT.

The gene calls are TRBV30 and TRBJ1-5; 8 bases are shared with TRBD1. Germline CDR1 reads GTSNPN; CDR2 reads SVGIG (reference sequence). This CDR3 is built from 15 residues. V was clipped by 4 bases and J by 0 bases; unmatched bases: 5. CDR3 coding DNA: TGTGCCTGGACTCAGGGGGCCCATAGCAATCAGCCCCAGCATTTT. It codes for CAWTQGAHSNQPQHF.

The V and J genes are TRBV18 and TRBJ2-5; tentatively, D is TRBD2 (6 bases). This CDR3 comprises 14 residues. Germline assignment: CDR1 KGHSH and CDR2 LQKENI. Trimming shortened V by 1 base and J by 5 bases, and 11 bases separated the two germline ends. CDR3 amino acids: CASSPRSGRETQYF. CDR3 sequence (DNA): TGTGCCAGCTCACCACGGTCAGGGAGGGAGACCCAGTACTTC.

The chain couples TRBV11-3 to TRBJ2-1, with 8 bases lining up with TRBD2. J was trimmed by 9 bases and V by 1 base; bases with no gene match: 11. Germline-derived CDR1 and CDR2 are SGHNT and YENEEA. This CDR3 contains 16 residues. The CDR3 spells CASSLAGLAENREQFF. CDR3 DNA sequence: TGTGCCAGCAGCTTAGCCGGACTAGCCGAAAATCGTGAGCAGTTCTTC.

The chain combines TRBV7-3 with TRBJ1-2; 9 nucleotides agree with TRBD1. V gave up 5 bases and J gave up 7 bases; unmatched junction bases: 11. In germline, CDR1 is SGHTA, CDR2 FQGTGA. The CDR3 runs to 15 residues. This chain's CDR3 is CASSLFPQGASGYTF. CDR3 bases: TGTGCCAGCAGCCTCTTTCCACAGGGGGCTAGTGGCTACACCTTC.

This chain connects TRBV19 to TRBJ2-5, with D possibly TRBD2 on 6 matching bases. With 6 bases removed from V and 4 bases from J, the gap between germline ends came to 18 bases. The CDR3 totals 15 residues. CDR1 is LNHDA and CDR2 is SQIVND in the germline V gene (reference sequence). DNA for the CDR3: TGTGCCAGTAGGACCCGGCAGGGAGGTGCAGAGACCCAGTACTTC. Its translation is CASRTRQGGAETQYF.

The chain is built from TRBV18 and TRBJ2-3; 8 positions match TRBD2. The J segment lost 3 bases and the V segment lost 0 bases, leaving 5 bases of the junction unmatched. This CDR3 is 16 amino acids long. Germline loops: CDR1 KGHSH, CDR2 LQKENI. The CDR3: CASSPPGTGGTDTQYF. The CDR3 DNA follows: TGTGCCAGCTCACCACCGGGAACGGGGGGGACAGATACGCAGTATTTT.

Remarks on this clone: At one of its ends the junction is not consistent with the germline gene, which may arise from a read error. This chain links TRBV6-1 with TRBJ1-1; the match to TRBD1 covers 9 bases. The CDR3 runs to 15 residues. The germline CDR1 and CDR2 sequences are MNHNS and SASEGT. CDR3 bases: TGTGCCAGCAGGGAAGACAGGGGGATGAACACTGAAGCTTTCTTT. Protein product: CASREDRGMNTEAFF.

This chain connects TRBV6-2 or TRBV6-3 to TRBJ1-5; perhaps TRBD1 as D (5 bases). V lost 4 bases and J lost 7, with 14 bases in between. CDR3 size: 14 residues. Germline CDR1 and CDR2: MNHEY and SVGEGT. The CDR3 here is CASSFATVTQPQHF. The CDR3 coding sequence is TGTGCCAGCAGTTTTGCGACAGTAACACAGCCCCAGCATTTT.

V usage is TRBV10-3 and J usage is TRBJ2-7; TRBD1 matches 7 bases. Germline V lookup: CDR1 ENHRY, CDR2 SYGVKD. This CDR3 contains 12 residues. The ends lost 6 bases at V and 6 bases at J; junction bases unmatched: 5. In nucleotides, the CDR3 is TGTGCCATCAGCTCACAGGGGCTCGAGCAGTACTTC. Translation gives CAISSQGLEQYF.

CDR3 sequence (DNA): TGTGCCAGCAGCCAGGACAGCTCGAAGGATGGTGAAAAACTGTTTTTT. This sequence encodes CASSQDSSKDGEKLFF. This chain joins TRBV21-1 and TRBJ1-4; the D segment call TRBD1 is taken from the table without a DNA check. TRBV21-1 is annotated as a pseudogene. The CDR3 consists of 16 residues.

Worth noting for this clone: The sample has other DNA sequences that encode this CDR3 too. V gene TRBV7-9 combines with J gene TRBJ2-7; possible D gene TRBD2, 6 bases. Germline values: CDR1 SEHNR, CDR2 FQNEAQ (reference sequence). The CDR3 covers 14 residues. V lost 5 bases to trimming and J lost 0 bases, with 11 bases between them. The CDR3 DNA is TGTGCCAGCAGCCTCGGGACTGACTCCTACGAGCAGTACTTC. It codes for CASSLGTDSYEQYF.

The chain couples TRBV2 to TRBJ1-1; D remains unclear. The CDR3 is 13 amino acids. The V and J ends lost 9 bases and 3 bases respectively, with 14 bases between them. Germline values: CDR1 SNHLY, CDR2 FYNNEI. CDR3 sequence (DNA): TGTGCCAGTTATTACCACAGAGACACTGAAGCTTTCTTT. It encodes CASYYHRDTEAFF.

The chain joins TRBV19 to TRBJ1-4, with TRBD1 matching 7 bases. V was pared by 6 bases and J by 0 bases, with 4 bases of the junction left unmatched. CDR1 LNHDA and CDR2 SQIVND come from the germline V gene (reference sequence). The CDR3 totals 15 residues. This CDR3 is CASRGTAATNEKLFF. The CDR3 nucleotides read TGTGCCAGTAGGGGGACAGCCGCAACTAATGAAAAACTGTTTTTT. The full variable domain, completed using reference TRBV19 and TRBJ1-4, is DGGITQSPKYLFRKEGQNVTLSCEQNLNHDAMYWYRQDPGQGLRLIYYSQIVNDFQKGDIAEGYSVSREKKESFPLTVTSAQKNPTAFYLCASRGTAATNEKLFFGSGTQLSVL.

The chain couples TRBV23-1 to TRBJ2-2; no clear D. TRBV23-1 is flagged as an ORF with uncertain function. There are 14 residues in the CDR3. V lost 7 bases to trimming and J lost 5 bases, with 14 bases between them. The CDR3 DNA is TGCGCCAGCATCCCCCGTCAGTCAACCGGGGAGCTGTTTTTT. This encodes CASIPRQSTGELFF.

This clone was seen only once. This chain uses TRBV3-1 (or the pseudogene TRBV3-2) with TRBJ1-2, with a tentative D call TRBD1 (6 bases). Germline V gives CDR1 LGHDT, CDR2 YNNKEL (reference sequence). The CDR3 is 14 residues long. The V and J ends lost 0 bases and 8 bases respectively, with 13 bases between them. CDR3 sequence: CASSQEPGARGYTF. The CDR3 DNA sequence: TGTGCCAGCAGCCAAGAACCAGGGGCTCGGGGCTACACCTTC.

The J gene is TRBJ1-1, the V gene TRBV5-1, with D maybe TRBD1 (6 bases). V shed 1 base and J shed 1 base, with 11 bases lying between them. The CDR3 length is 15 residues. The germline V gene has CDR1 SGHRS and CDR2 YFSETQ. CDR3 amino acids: CASSLITGTNTEAFF. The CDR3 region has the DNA TGCGCCAGCAGCTTGATTACAGGGACGAACACTGAAGCTTTCTTT.